The sequence of this T cell receptor beta chain was determined in a study of cytomegalovirus exposure and HLA in healthy donors. General study points: The classifier, whose performance was assessed in both the original and validation cohorts, reportedly diagnosed cytomegalovirus status with high specificity and sensitivity.

Sequenced by immunoSEQ multiplex PCR; TCRdb stores in-frame clones only, minus some. The profile shows some 83,000 clones, about 93% of them singletons. Points on this clone: Its antigen is undetermined.

The CDR3 totals 15 residues. CDR1 SGHRS and CDR2 YFSETQ come from the germline V gene. After removal of 3 bases from V and 4 bases from J, the junction contained 4 bases not matched to a gene. Material for sequencing was PBMCs. The J gene is TRBJ2-2, the V gene TRBV5-1; TRBD2 matches 9 bases. The source is a woman aged 18-35 years in good health and CMV-seronegative. The CDR3 DNA follows: TGCGCCAGCAGCTCCGGGACTAGCCCCACCGGGGAGCTGTTTTTT. As protein: CASSSGTSPTGELFF.